This TCR beta chain was sequenced for a study of cytomegalovirus exposure and HLA in healthy donors. General study points: Relative to equally common others, HLA-associated TCR beta chains showed greater clonal expansion in a later analysis.

A note on this clone: Its antigen is not identified.

The study ran its PCR with 60 Vbeta and 13 Jbeta primers. Generated by immunoSEQ multiplex PCR, the TCRdb table keeps only in-frame clones and is missing some. The data show some 130,000 clones, around four fifths seen once. The germline gives CDR1 SGHAT, CDR2 FQNNGV. V lost 1 base and J 3 bases, leaving 11 bases between the germline ends. The CDR3 extends over 15 amino acids. This receptor was identified in a female donor in good health and CMV-seronegative. The V and J genes are TRBV11-2 and TRBJ2-3; D gene unclear. The sample was PBMCs. In nucleotides, the CDR3 is TGTGCCAGCAGCTTAGCCTGGTCCAGTACAGATACGCAGTATTTT. Residues: CASSLAWSSTDTQYF.